One T cell receptor (beta chain) is described in this entry. The antigen is not known. This record comes from a study of cytomegalovirus exposure and HLA in healthy donors. General study findings and limits: Excluded were some V segments that proved indistinguishable, including TRBV6-2 and TRBV6-3. Whilst most TCR sequences proved rare, a subset of public TCRs occurred across many donors. In an earlier analysis, most TCR beta V segments were productive about 87% or about 30% of the time. Several of the most significant clusters appeared linked to common viral pathogens, based on a later analysis.

There are 16 residues in the CDR3. Trimming took 1 base from V and 3 from J; bases not matched to a gene: 2. Germline CDR1 reads MGHRA; CDR2 reads YSYEKL. The PCR made use of 60 Vbeta and 13 Jbeta primers. Some clones are missing from TCRdb's copy, which holds only in-frame ones; the method was immunoSEQ multiplex PCR. The sample yields about 160,000 clones, roughly 80% seen once. The sequencing sample was made of PBMCs. V and J are TRBV4-1 and TRBJ2-1; 11 bases agree with TRBD2. This TCR derives from a woman aged 18-35 years in good health and CMV-seronegative. DNA for the CDR3: TGCGCCAGCAGCCAAGTCGGGACTAGCGGCTACAATGAGCAGTTCTTC. Amino acid sequence: CASSQVGTSGYNEQFF.